This T cell receptor (beta chain) was identified during a study of CD8 T cells in Susac syndrome. cDNA came from approximately 0.5 to 1 ug RNA primed by random hexamers. TCRdb itself ran the immunoSEQ multiplex PCR reads through MiXCR, one entry per CDR3 protein. The repertoire holds about 49,000 distinct CDR3 sequences, with 93% as singletons. The sequenced material came from CD8+ T cells from PBMCs. This sequence originates from a human donor in good health.

The CDR3 spells CSARASAYNEQFF. As DNA, the CDR3 is TGCAGTGCTAGGGCGAGCGCCTACAATGAGCAGTTCTTC. This chain connects TRBV20-1 to TRBJ2-1; no reliable D call. CDR1 and CDR2 (germline): DFQATT, SNEGSKA (reference sequence). V was clipped by 3 bases and J by 2 bases, with 8 bases between them. This CDR3 is 13 amino acids long.